This TCR beta chain is drawn from a study of OX40 agonist ivuxolimab in advanced cancers. Study findings and constraints: Some of the nonresponding patients also showed low levels of normalized T-cell clonal expansion. Within 6 weeks, CD4+ and CD8+ blood T cells expanded clonally at 0.1 to 3.0 mg/kg. Among T cells, CD8+ cells averaged more expanded clones than CD4+ cells.

Clones were read by immunoSEQ multiplex PCR, and TCRdb kept only the in-frame ones, dropping some. The profile shows about 88,000 clones, roughly 85% of them singletons. Losses at the gene ends were 8 bases for V and 7 bases for J; bases not matched to a gene: 10. Looked up from germline, CDR1 is LNHDA and CDR2 is SQIVND (reference sequence). The CDR3 consists of 13 residues. As regards this clone: The target antigen is unknown.

The specimen comprised CD4+ or CD8+ T cells sorted from blood, sampled in a trial of the OX40 agonist ivuxolimab. The rearrangement links TRBV19 to TRBJ1-1; 7 bases match TRBD1. The receptor was derived from an adult with an advanced solid tumor such as melanoma, head and neck, liver or kidney cancer. This chain's CDR3 is CASVPGQAGEAFF. Here the CDR3 DNA reads TGTGCCAGTGTTCCTGGACAGGCGGGTGAAGCTTTCTTT.